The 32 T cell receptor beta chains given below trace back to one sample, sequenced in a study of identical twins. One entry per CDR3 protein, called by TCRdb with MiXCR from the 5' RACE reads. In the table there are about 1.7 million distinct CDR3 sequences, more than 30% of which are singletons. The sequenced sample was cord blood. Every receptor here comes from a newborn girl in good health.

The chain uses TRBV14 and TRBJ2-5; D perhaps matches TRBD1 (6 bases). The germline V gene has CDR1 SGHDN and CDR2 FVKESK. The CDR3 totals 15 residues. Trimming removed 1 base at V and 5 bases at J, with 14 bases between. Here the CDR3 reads CASSQVRQEVETQYF. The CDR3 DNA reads TGTGCCAGCAGCCAAGTTCGACAGGAGGTTGAGACCCAGTACTTC. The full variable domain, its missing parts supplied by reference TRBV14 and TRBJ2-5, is EAGVTQFPSHSVIEKGQTVTLRCDPISGHDNLYWYRRVMGKEIKFLLHFVKESKQDESGMPNNRFLAERTGGTYSTLKVQPAELEDSGVYFCASSQVRQEVETQYFGPGTRLLVL.

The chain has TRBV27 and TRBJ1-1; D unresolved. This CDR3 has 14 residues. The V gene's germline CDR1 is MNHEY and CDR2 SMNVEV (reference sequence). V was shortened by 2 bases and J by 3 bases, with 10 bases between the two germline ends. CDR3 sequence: CASSLMSPDTEAFF. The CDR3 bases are TGTGCCAGCAGTTTAATGTCCCCCGACACTGAAGCTTTCTTT.

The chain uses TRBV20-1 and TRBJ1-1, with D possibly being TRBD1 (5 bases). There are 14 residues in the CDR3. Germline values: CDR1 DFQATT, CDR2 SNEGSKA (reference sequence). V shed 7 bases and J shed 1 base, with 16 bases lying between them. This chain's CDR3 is CSGPQDTGNTEAFF. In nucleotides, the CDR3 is TGCAGTGGCCCACAGGATACGGGGAACACTGAAGCTTTCTTT.

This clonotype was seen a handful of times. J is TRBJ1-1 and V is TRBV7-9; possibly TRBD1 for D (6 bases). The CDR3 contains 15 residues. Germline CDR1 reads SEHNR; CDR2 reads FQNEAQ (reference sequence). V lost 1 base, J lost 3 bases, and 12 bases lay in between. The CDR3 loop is CASSLVQGRYTEAFF. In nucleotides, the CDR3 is TGTGCCAGCAGCTTAGTCCAGGGGCGGTACACTGAAGCTTTCTTT.

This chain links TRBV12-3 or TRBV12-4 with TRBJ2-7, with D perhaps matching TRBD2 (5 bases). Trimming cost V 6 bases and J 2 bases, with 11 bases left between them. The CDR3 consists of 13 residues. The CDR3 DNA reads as TGTGCCAGCAGCCACAGACTACCCTACGAGCAGTACTTC. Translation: CASSHRLPYEQYF.

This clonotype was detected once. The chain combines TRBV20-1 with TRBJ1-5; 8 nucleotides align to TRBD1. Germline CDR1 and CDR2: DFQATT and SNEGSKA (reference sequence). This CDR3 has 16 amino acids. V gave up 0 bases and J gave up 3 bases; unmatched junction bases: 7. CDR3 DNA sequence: TGCAGTGCTAGAGAGGGTTGGACAGGGTACAATCAGCCCCAGCATTTT. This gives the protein CSAREGWTGYNQPQHF.

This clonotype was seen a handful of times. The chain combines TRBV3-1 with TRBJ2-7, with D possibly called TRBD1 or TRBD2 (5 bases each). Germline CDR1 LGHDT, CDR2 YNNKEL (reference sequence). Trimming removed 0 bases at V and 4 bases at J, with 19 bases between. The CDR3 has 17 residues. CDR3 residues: CASSQEMSGTAFYEQYF. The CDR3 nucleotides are TGTGCCAGCAGCCAAGAGATGTCCGGGACGGCCTTTTACGAGCAGTACTTC.

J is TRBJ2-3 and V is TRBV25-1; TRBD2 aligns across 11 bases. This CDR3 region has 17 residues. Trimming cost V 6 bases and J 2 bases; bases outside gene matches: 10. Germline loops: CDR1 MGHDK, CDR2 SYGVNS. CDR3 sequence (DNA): TGTGCCAGCAGAAGGTCAGTGGGACTAGCGGCCACAGATACGCAGTATTTT. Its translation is CASRRSVGLAATDTQYF.

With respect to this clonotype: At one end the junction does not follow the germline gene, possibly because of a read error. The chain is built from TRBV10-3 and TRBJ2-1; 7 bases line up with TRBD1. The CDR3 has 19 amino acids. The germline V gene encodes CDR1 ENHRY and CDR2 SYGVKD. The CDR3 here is CAIRSNPLTGNPFYSEQFF. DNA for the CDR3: TGTGCCATCAGGAGTAACCCCTTGACAGGGAACCCCTTTTACAGTGAGCAGTTCTTC.

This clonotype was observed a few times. CDR3 sequence: CASSQSPGLGYGYTF. The CDR3 nucleotides are TGTGCCAGCAGCCAATCGCCGGGTTTGGGCTATGGCTACACCTTC. The chain uses TRBV16 and TRBJ1-2; unclear D gene. V lost 0 bases and J lost 4, with 12 bases in between. The length of the CDR3 is 15 residues. Germline V gives CDR1 KGHSY, CDR2 FQNENV.

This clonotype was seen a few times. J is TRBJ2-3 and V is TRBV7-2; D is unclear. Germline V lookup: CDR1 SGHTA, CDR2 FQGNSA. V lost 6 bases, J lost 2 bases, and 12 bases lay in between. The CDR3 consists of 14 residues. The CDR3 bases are TGTGCCAGCAGAGCGCCTCCTTCCACAGATACGCAGTATTTT. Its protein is CASRAPPSTDTQYF.

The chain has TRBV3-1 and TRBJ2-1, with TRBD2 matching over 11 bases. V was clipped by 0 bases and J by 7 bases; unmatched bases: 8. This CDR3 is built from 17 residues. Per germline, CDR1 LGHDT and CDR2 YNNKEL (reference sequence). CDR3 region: CASSQDELAGVGNEQFF. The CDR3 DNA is TGTGCCAGCAGCCAAGATGAACTAGCGGGAGTCGGTAATGAGCAGTTCTTC.

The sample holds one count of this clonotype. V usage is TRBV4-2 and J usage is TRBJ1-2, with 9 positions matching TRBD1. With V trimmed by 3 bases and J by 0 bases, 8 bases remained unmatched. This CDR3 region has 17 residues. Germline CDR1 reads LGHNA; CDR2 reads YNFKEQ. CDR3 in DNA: TGTGCCAGCAGCCAGTGGACAGGGGCGATGGCTAACTATGGCTACACCTTC. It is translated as CASSQWTGAMANYGYTF.

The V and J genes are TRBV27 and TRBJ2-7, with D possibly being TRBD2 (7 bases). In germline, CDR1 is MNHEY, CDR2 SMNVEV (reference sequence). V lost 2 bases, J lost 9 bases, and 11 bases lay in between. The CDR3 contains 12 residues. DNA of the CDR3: TGTGCCAGCAGTTTAGAGGGGGGGGCGCAGTACTTC. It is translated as CASSLEGGAQYF.

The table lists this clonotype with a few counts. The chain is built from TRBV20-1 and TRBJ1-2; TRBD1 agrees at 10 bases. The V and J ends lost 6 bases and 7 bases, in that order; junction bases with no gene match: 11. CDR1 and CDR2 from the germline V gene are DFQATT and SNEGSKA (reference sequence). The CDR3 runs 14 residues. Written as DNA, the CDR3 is TGCAGTGCCCAACACCATCGGACAGGGGGTGGCTACACCTTC. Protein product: CSAQHHRTGGGYTF.

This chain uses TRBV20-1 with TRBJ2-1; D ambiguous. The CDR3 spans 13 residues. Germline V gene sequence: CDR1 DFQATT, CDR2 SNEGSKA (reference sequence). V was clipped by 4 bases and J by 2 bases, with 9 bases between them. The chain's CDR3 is CSATSTAYNEQFF. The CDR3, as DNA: TGCAGTGCTACCTCGACGGCCTACAATGAGCAGTTCTTC.

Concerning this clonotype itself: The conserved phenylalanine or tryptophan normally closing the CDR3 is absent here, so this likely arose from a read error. The CDR3 sequence is CASSLGTGYGYTY. The CDR3 DNA reads as TGTGCCAGCAGTTTGGGGACAGGGTATGGCTACACCTAC. The rearrangement joins TRBV12-3 or TRBV12-4 to TRBJ1-2, with 9 bases lining up with TRBD1. V lost 3 bases, J lost 5 bases, and 1 base stayed unmatched. The length of the CDR3 is 13 residues.

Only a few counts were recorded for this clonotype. CDR3 DNA sequence: TGTGCCAGCAGTTTCAGGGTTTCAGATACGCAGTATTTT. Protein sequence: CASSFRVSDTQYF. V usage is TRBV27 and J usage is TRBJ2-3; D is possibly TRBD1 (5 bases). Trimming left V 3 bases short and J 4 bases short, with 8 bases between. Germline V CDR1 and CDR2: MNHEY, SMNVEV (reference sequence). The CDR3 is 13 residues long.

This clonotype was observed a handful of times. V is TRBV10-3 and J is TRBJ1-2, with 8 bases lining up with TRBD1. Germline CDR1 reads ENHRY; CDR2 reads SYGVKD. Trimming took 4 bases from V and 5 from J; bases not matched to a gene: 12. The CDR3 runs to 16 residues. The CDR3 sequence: CAISADRVAREYGYTF. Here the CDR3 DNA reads TGTGCCATCAGTGCGGACAGGGTTGCGAGGGAGTATGGCTACACCTTC.

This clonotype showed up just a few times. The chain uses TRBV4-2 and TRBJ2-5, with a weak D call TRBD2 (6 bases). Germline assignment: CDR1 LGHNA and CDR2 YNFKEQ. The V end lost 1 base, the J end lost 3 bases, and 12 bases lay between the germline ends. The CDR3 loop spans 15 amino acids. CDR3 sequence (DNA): TGTGCCAGCAGCCAAGCGTCGACTAGTGAAGAGACCCAGTACTTC. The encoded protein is CASSQASTSEETQYF.

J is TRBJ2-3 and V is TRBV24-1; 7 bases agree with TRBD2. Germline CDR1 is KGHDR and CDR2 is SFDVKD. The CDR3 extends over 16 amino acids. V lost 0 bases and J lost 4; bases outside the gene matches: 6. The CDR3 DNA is TGTGCCACCAGTGATTTGGTAGCGGGTAGGTCAGATACGCAGTATTTT. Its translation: CATSDLVAGRSDTQYF.

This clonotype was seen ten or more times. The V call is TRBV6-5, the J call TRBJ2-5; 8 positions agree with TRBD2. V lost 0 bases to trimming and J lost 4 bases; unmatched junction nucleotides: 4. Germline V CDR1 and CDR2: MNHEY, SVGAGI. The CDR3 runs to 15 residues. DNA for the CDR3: TGTGCCAGCAGTTACTCGACAGCGGGAGCAGAGACCCAGTACTTC. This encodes CASSYSTAGAETQYF.

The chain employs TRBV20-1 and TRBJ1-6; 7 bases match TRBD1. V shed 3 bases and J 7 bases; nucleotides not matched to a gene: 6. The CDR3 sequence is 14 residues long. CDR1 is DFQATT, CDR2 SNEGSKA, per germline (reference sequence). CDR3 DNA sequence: TGCAGTGCTAGGGACAGGAGCTCGAATTCACCCCTCCACTTT. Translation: CSARDRSSNSPLHF.

The CDR3 DNA reads as TGTGCCAGCAGTTTACAGGACTTGGGAGCAGATACGCAGTATTTT. Translated: CASSLQDLGADTQYF. V gene TRBV12-3 or TRBV12-4 combines with J gene TRBJ2-3, with a tentative D call TRBD2 (5 bases). The V and J ends lost 2 bases and 4 bases respectively, with 13 bases between them. This CDR3 contains 15 residues.

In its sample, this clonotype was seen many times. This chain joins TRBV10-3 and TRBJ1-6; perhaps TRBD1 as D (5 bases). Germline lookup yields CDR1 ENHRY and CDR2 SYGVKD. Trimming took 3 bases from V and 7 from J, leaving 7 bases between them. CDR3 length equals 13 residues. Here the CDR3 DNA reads TGTGCCATCAGTGACGGGGGGAATTCACCCCTCCACTTT. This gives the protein CAISDGGNSPLHF.

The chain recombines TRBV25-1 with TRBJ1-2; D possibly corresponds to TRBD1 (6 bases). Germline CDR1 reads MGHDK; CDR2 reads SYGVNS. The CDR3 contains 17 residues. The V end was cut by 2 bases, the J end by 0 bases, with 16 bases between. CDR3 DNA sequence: TGTGCCAGCAGTGAACTTGGAGCGGGGGCCCCTAACTATGGCTACACCTTC. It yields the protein CASSELGAGAPNYGYTF.

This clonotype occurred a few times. The CDR3 sequence is CATSDPSTSGRGNEQFF. Written as DNA, the CDR3 is TGTGCCACCAGTGATCCTTCCACTAGCGGGAGAGGCAATGAGCAGTTCTTC. This rearrangement joins TRBV24-1 to TRBJ2-1; 11 bases are shared with TRBD2. The CDR3 is made up of 17 amino acids. Germline V gene lookup returns CDR1 KGHDR and CDR2 SFDVKD. Losses at the gene ends were 3 bases for V and 6 bases for J; bases not matched to a gene: 9.

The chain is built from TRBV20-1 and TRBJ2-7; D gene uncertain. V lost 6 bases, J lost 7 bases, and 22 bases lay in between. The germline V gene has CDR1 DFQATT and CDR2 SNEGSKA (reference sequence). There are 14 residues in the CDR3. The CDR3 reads CSAPFPPTYNEQYF. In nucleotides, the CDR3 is TGCAGTGCCCCCTTTCCCCCGACCTACAATGAGCAGTACTTC.

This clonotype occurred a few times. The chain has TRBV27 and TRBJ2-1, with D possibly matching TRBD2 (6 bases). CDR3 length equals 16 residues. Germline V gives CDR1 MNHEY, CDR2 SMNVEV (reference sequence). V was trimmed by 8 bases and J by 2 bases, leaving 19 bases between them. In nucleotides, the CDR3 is TGTGCCAGCGGGGGGTTGCGTTGGGGCACCTACAATGAGCAGTTCTTC. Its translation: CASGGLRWGTYNEQFF.

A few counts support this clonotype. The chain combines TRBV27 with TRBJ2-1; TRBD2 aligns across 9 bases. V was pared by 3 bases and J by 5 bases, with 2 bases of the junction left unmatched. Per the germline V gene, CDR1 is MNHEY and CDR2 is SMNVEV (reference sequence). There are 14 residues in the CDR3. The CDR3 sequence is CASSFVAGDNEQFF. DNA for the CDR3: TGTGCCAGCAGTTTTGTAGCGGGGGACAATGAGCAGTTCTTC.

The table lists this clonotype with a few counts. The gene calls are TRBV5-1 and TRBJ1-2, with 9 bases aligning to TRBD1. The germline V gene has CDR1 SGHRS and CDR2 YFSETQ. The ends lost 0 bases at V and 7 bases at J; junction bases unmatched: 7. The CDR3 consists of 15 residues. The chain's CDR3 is CASSLAGTGFFGYTF. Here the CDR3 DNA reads TGCGCCAGCAGCTTGGCCGGGACAGGGTTTTTTGGCTACACCTTC.

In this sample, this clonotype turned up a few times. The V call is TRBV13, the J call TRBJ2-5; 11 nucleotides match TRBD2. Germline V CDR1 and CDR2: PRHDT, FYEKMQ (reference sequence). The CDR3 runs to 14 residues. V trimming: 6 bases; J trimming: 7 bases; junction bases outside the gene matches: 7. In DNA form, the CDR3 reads TGTGCCAGCAGTTACGGGACTAGCGGTGGGACCCAGTACTTC. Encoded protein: CASSYGTSGGTQYF.